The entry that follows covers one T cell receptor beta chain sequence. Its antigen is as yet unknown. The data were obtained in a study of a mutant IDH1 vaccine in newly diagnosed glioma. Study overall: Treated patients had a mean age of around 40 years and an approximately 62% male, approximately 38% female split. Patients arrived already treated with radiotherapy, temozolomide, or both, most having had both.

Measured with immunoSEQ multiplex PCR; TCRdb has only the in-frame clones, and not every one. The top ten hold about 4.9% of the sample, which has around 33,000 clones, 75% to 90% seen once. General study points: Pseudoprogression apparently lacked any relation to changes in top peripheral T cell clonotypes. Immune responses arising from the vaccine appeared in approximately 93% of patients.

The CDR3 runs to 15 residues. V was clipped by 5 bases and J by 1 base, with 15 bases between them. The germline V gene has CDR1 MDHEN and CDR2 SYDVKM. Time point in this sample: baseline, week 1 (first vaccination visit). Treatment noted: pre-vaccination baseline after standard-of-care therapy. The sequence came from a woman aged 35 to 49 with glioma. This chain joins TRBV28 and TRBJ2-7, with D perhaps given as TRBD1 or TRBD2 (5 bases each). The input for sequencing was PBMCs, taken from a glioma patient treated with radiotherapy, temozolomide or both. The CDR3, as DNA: TGTGCCAGCAGTCCGGGACGTAGGATGTCCTACGAGCAGTACTTC. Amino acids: CASSPGRRMSYEQYF.